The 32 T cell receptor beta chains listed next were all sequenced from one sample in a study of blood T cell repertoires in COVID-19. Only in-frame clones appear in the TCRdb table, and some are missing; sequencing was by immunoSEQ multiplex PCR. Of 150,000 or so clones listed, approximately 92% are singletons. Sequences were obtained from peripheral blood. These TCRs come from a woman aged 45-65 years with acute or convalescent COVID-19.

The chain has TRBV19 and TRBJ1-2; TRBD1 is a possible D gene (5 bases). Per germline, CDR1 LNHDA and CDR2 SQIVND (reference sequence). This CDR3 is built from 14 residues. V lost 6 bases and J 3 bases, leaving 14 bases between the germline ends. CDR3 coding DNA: TGTGCCAGTAGGTTGCGGGGCGCGGACTATGGCTACACCTTC. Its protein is CASRLRGADYGYTF.

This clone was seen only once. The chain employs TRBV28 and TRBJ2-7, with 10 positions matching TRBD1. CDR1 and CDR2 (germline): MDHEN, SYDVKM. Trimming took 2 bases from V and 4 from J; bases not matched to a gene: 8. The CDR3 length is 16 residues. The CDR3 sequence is CASSLRGTGVGYEQYF. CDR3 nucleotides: TGTGCCAGCAGTTTACGAGGGACAGGGGTTGGATACGAGCAGTACTTC.

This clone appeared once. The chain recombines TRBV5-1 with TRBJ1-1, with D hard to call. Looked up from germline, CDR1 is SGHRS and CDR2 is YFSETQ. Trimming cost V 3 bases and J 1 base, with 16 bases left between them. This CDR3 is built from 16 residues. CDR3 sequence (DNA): TGCGCCAGCAGCTCCAACCTTTACAGACAGAACACTGAAGCTTTCTTT. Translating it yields CASSSNLYRQNTEAFF.

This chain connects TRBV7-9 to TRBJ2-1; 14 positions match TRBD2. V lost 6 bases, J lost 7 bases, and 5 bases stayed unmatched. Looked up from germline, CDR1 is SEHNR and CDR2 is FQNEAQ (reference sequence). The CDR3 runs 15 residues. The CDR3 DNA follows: TGTGCCAGCAGGGGGGGACTAGCGGGAGTAAATGAGCAGTTCTTC. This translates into CASRGGLAGVNEQFF.

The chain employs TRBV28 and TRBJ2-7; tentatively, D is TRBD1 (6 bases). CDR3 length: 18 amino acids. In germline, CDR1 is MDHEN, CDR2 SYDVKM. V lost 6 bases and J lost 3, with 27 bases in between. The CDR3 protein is CASSLTSRDIIRYYEQYF. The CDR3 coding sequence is TGTGCCAGCAGCCTGACCTCCCGGGACATCATTCGGTACTACGAGCAGTACTTC.

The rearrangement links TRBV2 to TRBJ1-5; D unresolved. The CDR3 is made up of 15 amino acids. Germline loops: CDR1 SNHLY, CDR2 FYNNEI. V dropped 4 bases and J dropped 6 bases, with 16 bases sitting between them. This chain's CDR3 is CASSAPPTAGQPQHF. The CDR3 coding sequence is TGTGCCAGCAGTGCCCCTCCGACGGCGGGTCAGCCCCAGCATTTT.

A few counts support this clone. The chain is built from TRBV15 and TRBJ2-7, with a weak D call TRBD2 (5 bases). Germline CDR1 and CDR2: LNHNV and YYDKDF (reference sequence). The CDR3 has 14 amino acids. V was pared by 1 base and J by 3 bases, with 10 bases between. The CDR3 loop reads CATSRGGDLYEQYF. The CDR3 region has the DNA TGTGCCACCAGCAGAGGGGGAGATCTCTACGAGCAGTACTTC.

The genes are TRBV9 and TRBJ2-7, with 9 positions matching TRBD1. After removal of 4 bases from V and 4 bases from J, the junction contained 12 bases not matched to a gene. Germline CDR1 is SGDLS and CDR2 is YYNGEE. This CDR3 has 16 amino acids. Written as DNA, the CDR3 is TGTGCCAGCAGCTCACCATCCCGGGACAGGGCATACGAGCAGTACTTC. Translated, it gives CASSSPSRDRAYEQYF.

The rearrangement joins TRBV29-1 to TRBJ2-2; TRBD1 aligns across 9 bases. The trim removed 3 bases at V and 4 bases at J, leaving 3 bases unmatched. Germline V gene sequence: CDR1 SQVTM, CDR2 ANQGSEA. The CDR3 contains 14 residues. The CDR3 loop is CSVDGQGSTGELFF. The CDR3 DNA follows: TGCAGCGTTGATGGACAGGGGAGCACCGGGGAGCTGTTTTTT.

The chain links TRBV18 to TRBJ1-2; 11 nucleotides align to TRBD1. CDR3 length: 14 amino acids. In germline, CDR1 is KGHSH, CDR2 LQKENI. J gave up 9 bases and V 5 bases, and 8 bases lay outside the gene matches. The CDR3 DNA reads TGTGCCAGCTCAGCCGGACAGGGGGCGCAAAGCTACACCTTC. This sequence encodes CASSAGQGAQSYTF.

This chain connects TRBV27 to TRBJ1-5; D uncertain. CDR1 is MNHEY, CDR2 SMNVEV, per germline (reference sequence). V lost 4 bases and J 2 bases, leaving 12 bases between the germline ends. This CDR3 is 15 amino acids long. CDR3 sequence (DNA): TGTGCCAGCAGTTCCTATCGGGAGGGCAATCAGCCCCAGCATTTT. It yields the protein CASSSYREGNQPQHF.

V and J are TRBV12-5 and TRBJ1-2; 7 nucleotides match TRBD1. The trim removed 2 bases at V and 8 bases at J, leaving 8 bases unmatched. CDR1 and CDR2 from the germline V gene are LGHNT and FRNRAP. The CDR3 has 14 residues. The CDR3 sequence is CASGLSSGTAGYTF. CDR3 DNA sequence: TGTGCTAGTGGTTTGTCTTCCGGGACAGCGGGCTACACCTTC.

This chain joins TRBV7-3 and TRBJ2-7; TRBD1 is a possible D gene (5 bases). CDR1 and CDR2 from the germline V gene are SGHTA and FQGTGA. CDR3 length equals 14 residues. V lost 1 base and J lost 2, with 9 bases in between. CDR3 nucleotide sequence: TGTGCCAGCAGCTTAATCGCAGGGACCTACGAGCAGTACTTC. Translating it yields CASSLIAGTYEQYF.

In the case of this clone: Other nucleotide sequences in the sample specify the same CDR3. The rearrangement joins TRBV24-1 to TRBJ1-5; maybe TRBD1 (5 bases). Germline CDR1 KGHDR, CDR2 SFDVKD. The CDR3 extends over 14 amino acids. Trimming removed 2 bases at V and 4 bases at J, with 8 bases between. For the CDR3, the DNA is TGTGCCACCAGTGATTCGGGGGATAATCAGCCCCAGCATTTT. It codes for CATSDSGDNQPQHF.

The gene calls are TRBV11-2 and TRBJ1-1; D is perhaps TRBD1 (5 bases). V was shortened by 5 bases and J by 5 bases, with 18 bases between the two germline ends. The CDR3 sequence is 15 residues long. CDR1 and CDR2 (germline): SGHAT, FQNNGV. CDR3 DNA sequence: TGTGCCAGCAGCCGTACTACCCGGACACCTACTGAAGCTTTCTTT. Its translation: CASSRTTRTPTEAFF.

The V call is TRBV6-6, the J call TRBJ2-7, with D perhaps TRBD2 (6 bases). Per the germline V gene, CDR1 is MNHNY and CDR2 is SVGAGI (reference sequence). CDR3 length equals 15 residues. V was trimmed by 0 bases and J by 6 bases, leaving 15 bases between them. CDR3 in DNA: TGTGCCAGCAGTTACTCTCGGGACTCCCCAACCGAGCAGTACTTC. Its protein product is CASSYSRDSPTEQYF.

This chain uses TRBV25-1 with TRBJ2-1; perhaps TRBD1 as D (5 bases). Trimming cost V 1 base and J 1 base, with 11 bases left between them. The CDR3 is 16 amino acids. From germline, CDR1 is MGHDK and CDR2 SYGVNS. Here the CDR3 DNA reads TGTGCCAGCAGTGAATGGCAGGGTGGTTCCTACAATGAGCAGTTCTTC. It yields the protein CASSEWQGGSYNEQFF.

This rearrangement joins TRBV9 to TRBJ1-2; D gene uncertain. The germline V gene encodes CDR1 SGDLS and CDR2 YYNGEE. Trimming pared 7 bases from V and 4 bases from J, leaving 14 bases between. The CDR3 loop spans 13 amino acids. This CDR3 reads CASGSVNSYGYTF. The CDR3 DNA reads TGTGCCAGCGGCTCGGTTAACAGCTATGGCTACACCTTC.

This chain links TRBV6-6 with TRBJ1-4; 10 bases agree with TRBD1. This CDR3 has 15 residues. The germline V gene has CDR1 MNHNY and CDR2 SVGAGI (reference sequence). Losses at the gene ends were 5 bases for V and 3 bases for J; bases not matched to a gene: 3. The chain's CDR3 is CASSKGQGANEKLFF. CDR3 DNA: TGTGCCAGCAGTAAAGGACAGGGGGCTAATGAAAAACTGTTTTTT.

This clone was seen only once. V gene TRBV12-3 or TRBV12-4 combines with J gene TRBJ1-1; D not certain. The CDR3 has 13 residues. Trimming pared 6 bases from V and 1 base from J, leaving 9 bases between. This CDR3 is CASSNEGNTEAFF. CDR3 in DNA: TGTGCCAGCAGCAACGAGGGGAACACTGAAGCTTTCTTT.

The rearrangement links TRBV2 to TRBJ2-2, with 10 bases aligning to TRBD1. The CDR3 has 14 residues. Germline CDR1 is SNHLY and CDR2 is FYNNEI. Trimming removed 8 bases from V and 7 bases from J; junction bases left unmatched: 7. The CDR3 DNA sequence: TGTGCCAGCGGGGGACAGGGGAATGTCGGGGAGCTGTTTTTT. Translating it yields CASGGQGNVGELFF.

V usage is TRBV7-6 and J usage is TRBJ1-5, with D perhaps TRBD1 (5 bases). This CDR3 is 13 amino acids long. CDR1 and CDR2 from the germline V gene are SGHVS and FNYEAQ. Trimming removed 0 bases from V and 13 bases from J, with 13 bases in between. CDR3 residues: CASSLARGEPQHF. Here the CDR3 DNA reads TGTGCCAGCAGCTTAGCGCGGGGGGAACCTCAGCATTTT.

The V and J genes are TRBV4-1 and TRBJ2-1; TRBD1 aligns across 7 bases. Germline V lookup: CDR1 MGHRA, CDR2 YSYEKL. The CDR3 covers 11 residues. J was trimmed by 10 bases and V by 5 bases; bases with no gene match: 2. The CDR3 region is CASSTGDEQFF. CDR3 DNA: TGCGCCAGCAGCACAGGGGACGAGCAGTTCTTC.

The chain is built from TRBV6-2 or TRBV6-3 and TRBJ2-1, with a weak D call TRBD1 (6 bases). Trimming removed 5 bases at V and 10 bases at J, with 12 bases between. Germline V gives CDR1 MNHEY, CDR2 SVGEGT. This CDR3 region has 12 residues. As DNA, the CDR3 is TGTGCCAGCAGTAAGACCCAGGGGGAGCAGTTCTTC. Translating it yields CASSKTQGEQFF.

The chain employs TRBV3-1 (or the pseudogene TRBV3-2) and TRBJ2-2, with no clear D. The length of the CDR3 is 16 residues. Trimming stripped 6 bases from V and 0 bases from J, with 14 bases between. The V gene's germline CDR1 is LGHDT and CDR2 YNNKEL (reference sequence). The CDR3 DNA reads TGTGCCAGCAGACCAGTATCCTTTTCGAACACCGGGGAGCTGTTTTTT. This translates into CASRPVSFSNTGELFF.

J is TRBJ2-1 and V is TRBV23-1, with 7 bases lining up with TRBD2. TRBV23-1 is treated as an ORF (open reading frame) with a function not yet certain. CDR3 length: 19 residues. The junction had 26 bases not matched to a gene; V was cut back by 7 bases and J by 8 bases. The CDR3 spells CASTLTCLLSGASSDEQFF. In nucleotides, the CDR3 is TGCGCCAGCACTTTAACCTGCCTTTTAAGCGGGGCCTCCTCCGATGAGCAGTTCTTC.

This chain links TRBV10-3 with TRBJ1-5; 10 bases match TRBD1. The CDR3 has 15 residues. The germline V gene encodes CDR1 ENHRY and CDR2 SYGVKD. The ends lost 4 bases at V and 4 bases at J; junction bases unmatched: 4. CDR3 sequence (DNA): TGTGCCATCAGTGGGCCGGGACAGGGGAATCAGCCCCAGCATTTT. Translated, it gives CAISGPGQGNQPQHF.

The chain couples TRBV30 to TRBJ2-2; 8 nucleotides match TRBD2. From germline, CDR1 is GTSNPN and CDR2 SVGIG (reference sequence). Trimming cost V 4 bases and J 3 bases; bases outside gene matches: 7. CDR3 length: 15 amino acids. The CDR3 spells CAWTAGGSYTGELFF. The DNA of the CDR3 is TGTGCCTGGACGGCGGGGGGCTCGTACACCGGGGAGCTGTTTTTT.

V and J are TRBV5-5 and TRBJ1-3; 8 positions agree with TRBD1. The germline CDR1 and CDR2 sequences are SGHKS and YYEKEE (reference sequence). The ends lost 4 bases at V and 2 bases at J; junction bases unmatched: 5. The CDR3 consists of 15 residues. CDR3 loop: CASSRGQGAGNTIYF. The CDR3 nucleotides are TGTGCCAGCAGCCGTGGACAGGGAGCTGGAAACACCATATATTTT.

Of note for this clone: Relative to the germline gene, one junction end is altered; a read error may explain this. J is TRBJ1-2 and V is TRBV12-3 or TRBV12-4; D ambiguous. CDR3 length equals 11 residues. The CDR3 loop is CASSLGRAGYF. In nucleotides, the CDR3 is TGTGCCAGCAGTTTGGGGAGGGCGGGTTACTTC.

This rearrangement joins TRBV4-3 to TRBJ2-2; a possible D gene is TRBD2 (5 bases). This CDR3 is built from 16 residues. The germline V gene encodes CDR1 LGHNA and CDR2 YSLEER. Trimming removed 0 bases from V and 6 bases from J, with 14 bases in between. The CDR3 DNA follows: TGCGCCAGCAGCCAAGACGGACTGGGTGTGGCCGGGGAGCTGTTTTTT. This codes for CASSQDGLGVAGELFF.

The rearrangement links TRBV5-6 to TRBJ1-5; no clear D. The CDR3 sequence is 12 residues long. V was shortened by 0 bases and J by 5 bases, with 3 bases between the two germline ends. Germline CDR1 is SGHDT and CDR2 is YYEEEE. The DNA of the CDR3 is TGTGCCAGCAGCTTGGCAGATCAGCCCCAGCATTTT. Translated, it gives CASSLADQPQHF. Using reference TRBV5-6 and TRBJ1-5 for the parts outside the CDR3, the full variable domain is DAGVTQSPTHLIKTRGQQVTLRCSPKSGHDTVSWYQQALGQGPQFIFQYYEEEERQRGNFPDRFSGHQFPNYSSELNVNALLLGDSALYLCASSLADQPQHFGDGTRLSIL.